These 16 T cell receptor beta chains were sequenced from one sample in a study of blood T cell repertoires in COVID-19. Assay used: immunoSEQ multiplex PCR; TCRdb lists only in-frame clones, some missing. The repertoire includes around 290,000 clones, 88% of them detected once, and 2% sits in the top ten. The source material was PBMCs or T cells enriched from blood (not recorded which). The receptors were gathered from a woman aged 55-70 years in a cohort exposed to, infected with or recovered from COVID-19 (not recorded which).

This sequence joins TRBV6-5 and TRBJ1-1; 8 bases map to TRBD1. With 7 bases clipped from V and 0 bases from J, the junction kept 7 bases outside the gene matches. Germline V CDR1 and CDR2: MNHEY, SVGAGI. The CDR3 runs 15 residues. The CDR3 DNA reads TGTGCCAGCAAGACAGGGGCGACCATGAACACTGAAGCTTTCTTT. This codes for CASKTGATMNTEAFF.

This clone has only a few counts. J is TRBJ1-3 and V is TRBV18, with D unresolved. V was pared by 0 bases and J by 6 bases, with 6 bases between. The CDR3 extends over 13 amino acids. Germline V CDR1 and CDR2: KGHSH, LQKENI. The CDR3 spells CASSPPVVNTIYF. CDR3 DNA sequence: TGTGCCAGCTCACCACCGGTAGTAAACACCATATATTTT.

This chain connects TRBV7-6 to TRBJ2-7; D is undetermined. The CDR3 extends over 13 amino acids. Germline CDR1 reads SGHVS; CDR2 reads FNYEAQ. V was cut by 3 bases and J by 1 base, with 7 bases left in between. The CDR3 DNA reads as TGTGCCAGCAGCTTCTCACAGTCCTACGAGCAGTACTTC. Translating gives CASSFSQSYEQYF.

The chain carries TRBV7-9 and TRBJ1-2, with unresolved D. There are 14 residues in the CDR3. Per the germline V gene, CDR1 is SEHNR and CDR2 is FQNEAQ (reference sequence). V was clipped by 1 base and J by 4 bases, with 10 bases between them. This chain's CDR3 is CASSLVGGAYGYTF. The CDR3 region has the DNA TGTGCCAGCAGCTTAGTCGGTGGAGCCTATGGCTACACCTTC. The complete variable domain, with remaining parts taken from reference TRBV7-9 and TRBJ1-2, reads DTGVSQNPRHKITKRGQNVTFRCDPISEHNRLYWYRQTLGQGPEFLTYFQNEAQLEKSRLLSDRFSAERPKGSFSTLEIQRTEQGDSAMYLCASSLVGGAYGYTFGSGTRLTVV.

This chain uses TRBV28 with TRBJ1-2; 11 bases agree with TRBD1. In germline, CDR1 is MDHEN, CDR2 SYDVKM. CDR3 length equals 15 residues. J lost 4 bases, V lost 6 bases, and 7 bases had no gene match. CDR3 nucleotides: TGTGCCAGCAGACCTAGGACAGGGGGCTTCTATGGCTACACCTTC. Protein: CASRPRTGGFYGYTF.

The CDR3 here is CASSVGLAGPMSSYEQYF. CDR3 bases: TGTGCCAGCAGCGTGGGACTAGCGGGACCCATGAGCTCCTACGAGCAGTACTTC. The chain couples TRBV9 to TRBJ2-7, with TRBD2 matching 13 bases. The trim removed 2 bases at V and 0 bases at J, leaving 8 bases unmatched. The germline V gene encodes CDR1 SGDLS and CDR2 YYNGEE. The CDR3 is 18 residues long.

The CDR3: CASSQDPRGTGELFF. DNA for the CDR3: TGTGCCAGCAGCCAAGATCCTAGGGGAACCGGGGAGCTGTTTTTT. The V gene is TRBV14, the J gene TRBJ2-2; D perhaps matches TRBD1 (5 bases). The V end lost 0 bases, the J end lost 5 bases, and 10 bases lay between the germline ends. The CDR3 spans 15 residues. Germline V gives CDR1 SGHDN, CDR2 FVKESK.

The chain uses TRBV12-3 or TRBV12-4 and TRBJ2-3; D is uncertain. CDR3 length: 13 residues. Trimming stripped 2 bases from V and 1 base from J, with 4 bases between. The CDR3 reads CASSLPGTDTQYF. The CDR3 coding sequence is TGTGCCAGCAGTTTACCGGGCACAGATACGCAGTATTTT.

The V call is TRBV4-3, the J call TRBJ2-7, with 12 positions matching TRBD2. This CDR3 contains 15 residues. Germline trimming cut 0 bases from V and 4 bases from J; bases unmatched to any gene: 1. The germline CDR1 and CDR2 sequences are LGHNA and YSLEER. DNA for the CDR3: TGCGCCAGCAGCCAAGACCTAGCGGGAGGGTACGAGCAGTACTTC. Translated, it gives CASSQDLAGGYEQYF.

The chain joins TRBV27 to TRBJ2-4; maybe TRBD1 (6 bases). From germline, CDR1 is MNHEY and CDR2 SMNVEV (reference sequence). V shed 4 bases and J shed 4 bases, with 14 bases lying between them. The CDR3 length is 15 residues. The CDR3 DNA sequence: TGTGCCAGCAGTTCCCCGCAGGGGCCAAAAAACATTCAGTACTTC. Amino acids: CASSSPQGPKNIQYF.

This sequence joins TRBV24-1 and TRBJ2-3, with D maybe TRBD1 (5 bases). Germline V CDR1 and CDR2: KGHDR, SFDVKD. The CDR3 sequence is 16 residues long. Trimming shortened V by 0 bases and J by 5 bases, and 14 bases separated the two germline ends. The CDR3 nucleotides read TGTGCCACCAGTGATTTGACAGGCCCAAGGGGAGATACGCAGTATTTT. This gives the protein CATSDLTGPRGDTQYF.

This clone came up once. The gene calls are TRBV7-2 and TRBJ2-1; 7 bases map to TRBD2. The CDR3 sequence is 14 residues long. Trimming cost V 5 bases and J 12 bases; bases outside gene matches: 13. Germline loops: CDR1 SGHTA, CDR2 FQGNSA. The CDR3 sequence is CASSPTTSLGGQFF. CDR3 DNA sequence: TGTGCCAGCAGCCCGACGACTAGCCTGGGGGGGCAGTTCTTC.

J is TRBJ1-5 and V is TRBV28, with D possibly being TRBD1 (5 bases). The ends were cut back, 5 bases at V and 7 bases at J, with 12 bases in the middle. This CDR3 is 13 amino acids long. Per the germline V gene, CDR1 is MDHEN and CDR2 is SYDVKM. As DNA, the CDR3 is TGTGCCAGCAGTCGGGGGACGTGGCAGCCCCAGCATTTT. It translates to CASSRGTWQPQHF.

This clone has a handful of counts. The chain combines TRBV7-9 with TRBJ1-2, with TRBD1 matching 9 bases. Germline V gives CDR1 SEHNR, CDR2 FQNEAQ (reference sequence). With 4 bases clipped from V and 7 bases from J, the junction kept 10 bases outside the gene matches. The CDR3 runs 15 residues. The DNA of the CDR3 is TGTGCCAGCAGCTCGCGACAGGGGGTGTCGGGTGGCTACACCTTC. Protein sequence: CASSSRQGVSGGYTF. Drawing the rest from reference TRBV7-9 and TRBJ1-2, the complete variable domain is DTGVSQNPRHKITKRGQNVTFRCDPISEHNRLYWYRQTLGQGPEFLTYFQNEAQLEKSRLLSDRFSAERPKGSFSTLEIQRTEQGDSAMYLCASSSRQGVSGGYTFGSGTRLTVV.

J is TRBJ2-1 and V is TRBV19, with TRBD1 matching over 7 bases. Germline V gives CDR1 LNHDA, CDR2 SQIVND (reference sequence). The CDR3 is 15 amino acids. V lost 5 bases, J lost 8 bases, and 12 bases stayed unmatched. The CDR3 loop is CASSAQGKATDEQFF. Here the CDR3 DNA reads TGTGCCAGTAGTGCACAGGGGAAGGCAACCGATGAGCAGTTCTTC.

The V call is TRBV5-1, the J call TRBJ2-5, with D possibly being TRBD2 (5 bases). The V end was cut by 9 bases, the J end by 2 bases, with 17 bases between. CDR1 SGHRS and CDR2 YFSETQ come from the germline V gene. The CDR3 loop spans 14 amino acids. The CDR3 coding sequence is TGCGCCACCAGGCGTCAAGCGGAGCAAGAGACCCAGTACTTC. Its translation: CATRRQAEQETQYF.